What follows are 25 T cell receptor beta chains derived from one specimen sequenced in a study of blood T cell repertoires in COVID-19. Here immunoSEQ multiplex PCR was the method, and the copy in TCRdb shows in-frame clones only, minus some. The sample contains 130,000 to 150,000 clones, roughly 80% of which appear only once. Specimen: peripheral blood. Receptors were obtained from an older man who had recovered from COVID-19.

The chain links TRBV30 to TRBJ2-7; D is perhaps TRBD1 (6 bases). Germline V CDR1 and CDR2: GTSNPN, SVGIG (reference sequence). The CDR3 has 15 residues. Trimming stripped 2 bases from V and 0 bases from J, with 14 bases between. The CDR3: CAWSRGQSTSYEQYF. The CDR3 DNA is TGTGCCTGGAGTCGCGGACAGTCGACCTCCTACGAGCAGTACTTC.

The table lists this clone with a few counts. The chain links TRBV5-1 to TRBJ2-3, with a weak D call TRBD2 (6 bases). Trimming took off 0 bases at V and 0 bases at J, with 17 bases between the two ends. CDR1 and CDR2 (germline): SGHRS, YFSETQ. The CDR3 has 18 amino acids. The CDR3 nucleotides are TGCGCCAGCAGCTTGGCTAGGCGCGGGACGCTTAGCACAGATACGCAGTATTTT. Residues: CASSLARRGTLSTDTQYF.

The chain links TRBV6-5 to TRBJ2-1, with D possibly matching TRBD1 (7 bases). The CDR3 totals 16 residues. The V gene's germline CDR1 is MNHEY and CDR2 SVGAGI. The ends were cut back, 1 base at V and 4 bases at J, with 14 bases in the middle. The CDR3 sequence is CASSYLAGQTYNEQFF. The CDR3 bases are TGTGCCAGCAGTTACTTGGCGGGACAGACGTACAATGAGCAGTTCTTC.

The chain employs TRBV2 and TRBJ2-1, with unresolved D. V lost 4 bases and J 10 bases, leaving 23 bases between the germline ends. Germline CDR1 is SNHLY and CDR2 is FYNNEI. The CDR3 is 16 residues long. The CDR3, as DNA: TGTGCCAGCAGTGTCCTAGGTGCGATCAGCTCCAACGAGCAGTTCTTC. Encoded protein: CASSVLGAISSNEQFF. Using reference TRBV2 and TRBJ2-1 for the parts outside the CDR3, the full variable domain is EPEVTQTPSHQVTQMGQEVILRCVPISNHLYFYWYRQILGQKVEFLVSFYNNEISEKSEIFDDQFSVERPDGSNFTLKIRSTKLEDSAMYFCASSVLGAISSNEQFFGPGTRLTVL.

This clone is a singleton in its sample. The V and J genes are TRBV30 and TRBJ1-5, with 8 bases identical to TRBD1. V dropped 4 bases and J dropped 6; count of bases not matched to a gene: 8. CDR3 length equals 14 residues. Per germline, CDR1 GTSNPN and CDR2 SVGIG (reference sequence). As DNA, the CDR3 is TGTGCCTGGATCGCGGACAGGGCGGGTCAGCCCCAGCATTTT. Its translation is CAWIADRAGQPQHF.

The chain carries TRBV28 and TRBJ1-3, with a tentative D call TRBD1 (5 bases). This CDR3 comprises 14 residues. Between the trimmed V and J ends, which lost 2 bases and 3 bases, there was a span of 8 bases. Germline assignment: CDR1 MDHEN and CDR2 SYDVKM. The CDR3 DNA reads TGTGCCAGCAGTTTACTTACAGGTGGAAACACCATATATTTT. This encodes CASSLLTGGNTIYF.

This chain links TRBV3-1 (or the pseudogene TRBV3-2) with TRBJ1-3; 7 bases map to TRBD1. With V trimmed by 6 bases and J by 0 bases, 5 bases remained unmatched. The germline gives CDR1 LGHDT, CDR2 YNNKEL (reference sequence). The length of the CDR3 is 15 residues. The CDR3 region is CASRRDSFSGNTIYF. Here the CDR3 DNA reads TGTGCCAGCAGGAGGGACAGCTTCTCTGGAAACACCATATATTTT.

The chain joins TRBV5-6 to TRBJ2-7, with TRBD1 matching 7 bases. Per the germline V gene, CDR1 is SGHDT and CDR2 is YYEEEE. This CDR3 spans 16 amino acids. Germline trimming cut 1 base from V and 3 bases from J; bases unmatched to any gene: 10. The CDR3 bases are TGTGCCAGCAGCTTGTATGTCGGACAGGAGAACTACGAGCAGTACTTC. Translation gives CASSLYVGQENYEQYF.

This clone was recorded once. This CDR3 reads CATSLNSNYGYTF. The CDR3 DNA reads TGTGCCACCAGCTTGAACAGTAACTATGGCTACACCTTC. J is TRBJ1-2 and V is TRBV15; D is unclear. CDR1 is LNHNV, CDR2 YYDKDF, per germline (reference sequence). This CDR3 region has 13 residues. Trimming removed 5 bases from V and 1 base from J, with 8 bases in between.

DNA of the CDR3: TGTGCCAGTAGTCATCGGGACAGTACGAACACCGGGGAGCTGTTTTTT. It is translated as CASSHRDSTNTGELFF. The chain has TRBV19 and TRBJ2-2, with TRBD1 matching 7 bases. V dropped 5 bases and J dropped 0; count of bases not matched to a gene: 6. The CDR3 has 16 amino acids. Germline CDR1 and CDR2: LNHDA and SQIVND (reference sequence).

The V gene is TRBV5-6, the J gene TRBJ2-7; D might be TRBD1 (5 bases). From germline, CDR1 is SGHDT and CDR2 YYEEEE. The CDR3 is 12 residues long. The ends were cut back, 6 bases at V and 6 bases at J, with 13 bases in the middle. CDR3 sequence (DNA): TGTGCCAGCAACGAAAGGGGATCCGAGCAGTACTTC. It translates to CASNERGSEQYF.

In this sample, this clone turned up a few times. The chain joins TRBV4-1 to TRBJ2-2; 13 nucleotides line up with TRBD2. The V gene end was trimmed by 3 bases and the J gene end by 3 bases; junction bases not matched to a gene: 13. The CDR3 consists of 20 residues. Germline lookup yields CDR1 MGHRA and CDR2 YSYEKL. CDR3 loop: CASSQRGTSGKVGHTGELFF. In DNA form, the CDR3 reads TGCGCCAGCAGCCAGAGAGGGACTAGCGGGAAGGTCGGACACACCGGGGAGCTGTTTTTT.

This sequence joins TRBV25-1 and TRBJ2-1; 7 bases are shared with TRBD2. This CDR3 is 15 amino acids long. Germline V CDR1 and CDR2: MGHDK, SYGVNS. J lost 5 bases, V lost 3 bases, and 7 bases had no gene match. CDR3 nucleotide sequence: TGTGCCAGCAGTGACTGGGCGGGAGACCACAATGAGCAGTTCTTC. Its protein is CASSDWAGDHNEQFF.

The chain uses TRBV18 and TRBJ2-3; D is unclear. The germline gives CDR1 KGHSH, CDR2 LQKENI. V was clipped by 0 bases and J by 2 bases, with 6 bases between them. This CDR3 has 14 residues. DNA of the CDR3: TGTGCCAGCTCACCACCCGGTCCCACAGATACGCAGTATTTT. It yields the protein CASSPPGPTDTQYF.

The chain joins TRBV19 to TRBJ2-3, with 7 bases aligning to TRBD2. Germline CDR1 reads LNHDA; CDR2 reads SQIVND (reference sequence). The CDR3 sequence is 14 residues long. V shed 10 bases, J shed 1 base, and the junction held 8 bases outside the gene matches. The CDR3 reads CAIGGLAGTDTQYF. The CDR3, as DNA: TGTGCCATCGGAGGGCTAGCGGGCACAGATACGCAGTATTTT.

This rearrangement joins TRBV12-3 or TRBV12-4 to TRBJ1-2, with D hard to call. Trimming pared 8 bases from V and 3 bases from J, leaving 13 bases between. There are 13 residues in the CDR3. The CDR3 loop is CASRPDGDYGYTF. The CDR3 DNA reads TGTGCCAGCCGTCCTGACGGAGACTATGGCTACACCTTC.

The chain joins TRBV5-4 to TRBJ2-5; 12 positions agree with TRBD2. Germline CDR1 SGHNT, CDR2 YYREEE (reference sequence). This CDR3 region has 15 residues. V shed 4 bases and J 5 bases; nucleotides not matched to a gene: 6. The CDR3 DNA follows: TGTGCCAGCAGCCTGACTAGCGGGAGTACGGAGACCCAGTACTTC. Residues: CASSLTSGSTETQYF. The full variable domain, its missing parts supplied by reference TRBV5-4 and TRBJ2-5, is ETGVTQSPTHLIKTRGQQVTLRCSSQSGHNTVSWYQQALGQGPQFIFQYYREEENGRGNFPPRFSGLQFPNYSSELNVNALELDDSALYLCASSLTSGSTETQYFGPGTRLLVL.

The chain links TRBV16 to TRBJ2-7; TRBD1 matches 11 bases. From germline, CDR1 is KGHSY and CDR2 FQNENV. This CDR3 spans 14 amino acids. The V and J ends lost 7 bases and 3 bases, in that order; junction bases with no gene match: 5. CDR3 coding DNA: TGTGCCAGCACCCCCGGGACAGGGGGCTACGAGCAGTACTTC. It translates to CASTPGTGGYEQYF.

This clone was seen a single time. The J gene is TRBJ1-2, the V gene TRBV6-5, with 7 bases aligning to TRBD1. The germline V gene has CDR1 MNHEY and CDR2 SVGAGI. This CDR3 is 14 amino acids long. The trim removed 5 bases at V and 5 bases at J, leaving 8 bases unmatched. The chain's CDR3 is CASSTRQGVYGYTF. Here the CDR3 DNA reads TGTGCCAGCAGTACCCGACAGGGAGTATATGGCTACACCTTC.

The rearrangement links TRBV27 to TRBJ1-5; 9 bases align to TRBD1. The CDR3 is 15 residues long. Trimming cost V 4 bases and J 6 bases; bases outside gene matches: 7. From germline, CDR1 is MNHEY and CDR2 SMNVEV (reference sequence). The chain's CDR3 is CASSSQGQGGQPQHF. The CDR3 coding sequence is TGTGCCAGCAGTTCCCAGGGACAGGGAGGTCAGCCCCAGCATTTT.

The genes are TRBV23-1 and TRBJ2-1; D gene uncertain. TRBV23-1 is sorted into the ORF group, with uncertain function. V lost 0 bases, J lost 0 bases, and 27 bases lay in between. This CDR3 has 22 residues. CDR3 loop: CASSQSRIGGRSPLGSYNEQFF. The CDR3 DNA is TGCGCCAGCAGTCAATCGAGAATTGGCGGCAGATCACCCCTAGGCTCCTACAATGAGCAGTTCTTC.

The V and J genes are TRBV7-2 and TRBJ2-2; possibly TRBD2 for D (5 bases). The V end lost 2 bases, the J end lost 5 bases, and 18 bases lay between the germline ends. This CDR3 region has 17 residues. CDR1 is SGHTA, CDR2 FQGNSA, per germline. This CDR3 reads CASSLNMPGGRTGELFF. In nucleotides, the CDR3 is TGTGCCAGCAGCTTAAATATGCCGGGCGGGCGTACCGGGGAGCTGTTTTTT.

The V gene is TRBV4-1, the J gene TRBJ1-3; D is perhaps TRBD1 (6 bases). V was cut by 1 base and J by 1 base, with 20 bases left in between. The length of the CDR3 is 19 residues. Germline CDR1 MGHRA, CDR2 YSYEKL. The chain's CDR3 is CASSQGRLGRGRSGNTIYF. For the CDR3, the DNA is TGCGCCAGCAGCCAAGGAAGATTAGGCAGGGGAAGGTCTGGAAACACCATATATTTT.

The chain joins TRBV10-1 to TRBJ2-2, with D possibly being TRBD2 (5 bases). V was shortened by 2 bases and J by 5 bases, with 9 bases between the two germline ends. This CDR3 has 14 residues. Looked up from germline, CDR1 is WNHNN and CDR2 is SYGVQD (reference sequence). The CDR3 sequence: CASSEIGGTGELFF. The DNA of the CDR3 is TGCGCCAGCAGTGAGATAGGCGGGACCGGGGAGCTGTTTTTT.

The chain joins TRBV5-6 to TRBJ1-4, with 11 bases matching TRBD1. Trimming removed 4 bases from V and 0 bases from J; junction bases left unmatched: 8. The CDR3 is 18 residues long. Germline V gene lookup returns CDR1 SGHDT and CDR2 YYEEEE. The CDR3, as DNA: TGTGCCAGCAGCACGCGGACAGGGGGCAAGGCAACTAATGAAAAACTGTTTTTT. Residues: CASSTRTGGKATNEKLFF.